This T cell receptor beta chain was retrieved from a study of pediatric ulcerative colitis. CDR1 is DFQATT and CDR2 is SNEGSKA in the germline V gene (reference sequence). Trimming stripped 5 bases from V and 9 bases from J, with 13 bases between. The CDR3 extends over 11 amino acids. About this clone: Its target is not known.

This was a survey-level run. Sequencing depth was up to 500,000 reads per sample. Profiled with immunoSEQ multiplex PCR; TCRdb holds only in-frame clones, not every one. The data show 57,000 or so clones, with about 87% seen just once and approximately 1.5% held by the top ten. Study-wide findings and caveats: Repertoires came from total lymphocyte DNA, not specific subsets. Rectal repertoires separated controls, mild-moderate and acute severe colitis.

The gene calls are TRBV20-1 and TRBJ1-2; D ambiguous. The specimen sequenced was blood. The TCR sequence derives from a boy aged 5 to 17 who was a control in a study of pediatric ulcerative colitis. The chain's CDR3 is CSARLGRSYTF. The CDR3 bases are TGCAGTGCTCGTCTAGGGCGTAGCTACACCTTC.